These 23 T cell receptor beta chains were sequenced from one sample in a study of blood T cell repertoires in COVID-19. Assay: immunoSEQ multiplex PCR; the TCRdb copy retains only in-frame clones and omits some. The sample holds 200,000 to 250,000 clones, roughly four fifths seen once. The sample taken for sequencing was peripheral blood. Receptors were obtained from a woman in her twenties or thirties who had recovered from COVID-19.

V gene TRBV28 combines with J gene TRBJ2-1, with 8 bases aligning to TRBD1. V trimming: 7 bases; J trimming: 5 bases; junction bases outside the gene matches: 10. The length of the CDR3 is 15 residues. CDR1 is MDHEN, CDR2 SYDVKM, per germline. The CDR3 loop is CASTSTGALDNEQFF. The CDR3 coding sequence is TGTGCCAGCACCTCGACAGGGGCCCTAGACAATGAGCAGTTCTTC.

V usage is TRBV18 and J usage is TRBJ2-5, with D perhaps TRBD2 (5 bases). Germline CDR1 is KGHSH and CDR2 is LQKENI. Trimming took off 3 bases at V and 3 bases at J, with 8 bases between the two ends. This CDR3 region has 13 residues. The CDR3 bases are TGTGCCAGCTCACCGGGAGAAAAAGAGACCCAGTACTTC. Translation gives CASSPGEKETQYF.

This chain connects TRBV7-3 to TRBJ2-3; D remains ambiguous. This CDR3 comprises 14 residues. Per the germline V gene, CDR1 is SGHTA and CDR2 is FQGTGA. V shed 6 bases and J shed 4 bases, with 14 bases lying between them. CDR3 in amino acids: CASSPLAAPDTQYF. The CDR3 bases are TGTGCCAGCAGTCCTCTGGCTGCACCAGATACGCAGTATTTT.

The CDR3 bases are TGTGCCAGCAGTCCCGGGACAGGGGGCGAGCAGTACTTC. Protein: CASSPGTGGEQYF. The chain has TRBV6-6 and TRBJ2-7; 11 bases map to TRBD1. Unmatched junction bases numbered 3, after V lost 5 bases and J lost 6 bases. The CDR3 contains 13 residues. Germline CDR1 is MNHNY and CDR2 is SVGAGI (reference sequence).

J is TRBJ2-7 and V is TRBV6-5; possibly TRBD1 for D (6 bases). CDR3 length: 15 amino acids. Trimming shortened V by 0 bases and J by 5 bases, and 14 bases separated the two germline ends. Germline V gene sequence: CDR1 MNHEY, CDR2 SVGAGI. The CDR3 sequence is CASSYSPQGRHEQYF. CDR3 DNA: TGTGCCAGCAGTTACTCGCCACAGGGAAGGCACGAGCAGTACTTC.

The table lists this clone with a count of one. This chain uses TRBV6-6 with TRBJ2-5, with D maybe TRBD2 (5 bases). The CDR3 is 15 amino acids. Germline CDR1 is MNHNY and CDR2 is SVGAGI (reference sequence). Trimming shortened V by 7 bases and J by 2 bases, and 17 bases separated the two germline ends. The CDR3 DNA reads TGTGCCAGCAAAGACCCGACGACGGGGCAAGAGACCCAGTACTTC. Its translation is CASKDPTTGQETQYF.

This clone has only a few counts. The genes are TRBV18 and TRBJ1-1, with D possibly matching TRBD1 (5 bases). Deletions cut 3 bases from V and 4 bases from J, with 15 bases between. Germline CDR1 reads KGHSH; CDR2 reads LQKENI. This CDR3 has 15 amino acids. In DNA, the CDR3 is TGTGCCAGCTCACCTTCCCAGGACGGGGGCACTGAAGCTTTCTTT. Protein sequence: CASSPSQDGGTEAFF.

The chain is built from TRBV7-9 and TRBJ2-7; 8 bases are shared with TRBD1. The CDR3 extends over 17 amino acids. From germline, CDR1 is SEHNR and CDR2 FQNEAQ (reference sequence). The trim removed 5 bases at V and 2 bases at J, leaving 14 bases unmatched. CDR3: CASSGLSGQGFPYEQYF. The CDR3 region has the DNA TGTGCCAGCAGCGGGTTAAGCGGACAGGGTTTCCCCTACGAGCAGTACTTC.

The chain employs TRBV6-6 and TRBJ1-3; D uncertain. V was shortened by 2 bases and J by 2 bases, with 7 bases between the two germline ends. The germline gives CDR1 MNHNY, CDR2 SVGAGI (reference sequence). This CDR3 is built from 14 residues. The CDR3, as DNA: TGTGCCAGCAGTTACCGGGGTACTGGAAACACCATATATTTT. Protein: CASSYRGTGNTIYF.

This chain links TRBV5-1 with TRBJ1-2, with D hard to call. CDR1 is SGHRS and CDR2 is YFSETQ in the germline V gene. The CDR3 spans 14 residues. Trimming removed 5 bases at V and 5 bases at J, with 16 bases between. CDR3 in DNA: TGCGCCAGCAGAACTGGAACGGTAGCTTATGGCTACACCTTC. It yields the protein CASRTGTVAYGYTF.

This sequence joins TRBV29-1 and TRBJ1-4; tentatively, D is TRBD1 (6 bases). CDR1 and CDR2 from the germline V gene are SQVTM and ANQGSEA. Trimming cost V 8 bases and J 0 bases, with 28 bases left between them. The CDR3 consists of 19 residues. CDR3: CSLTRCAWYRDTTNEKLFF. The CDR3 DNA is TGCAGCCTCACTCGTTGTGCCTGGTACCGGGACACAACTAATGAAAAACTGTTTTTT. Full variable domain (missing parts from reference TRBV29-1 and TRBJ1-4): SAVISQKPSRDICQRGTSLTIQCQVDSQVTMMFWYRQQPGQSLTLIATANQGSEATYESGFVIDKFPISRPNLTFSTLTVSNMSPEDSSIYLCSLTRCAWYRDTTNEKLFFGSGTQLSVL.

This chain links TRBV20-1 with TRBJ2-7; D is possibly TRBD1 (5 bases). The CDR3 totals 15 residues. With 3 bases removed from V and 1 base from J, the gap between germline ends came to 16 bases. The germline V gene encodes CDR1 DFQATT and CDR2 SNEGSKA (reference sequence). The CDR3 sequence is CSASAPWGPSYEQYF. For the CDR3, the DNA is TGCAGTGCTAGTGCTCCCTGGGGCCCATCCTACGAGCAGTACTTC.

The rearrangement joins TRBV19 to TRBJ1-3; a possible D gene is TRBD1 (6 bases). Germline V gene sequence: CDR1 LNHDA, CDR2 SQIVND (reference sequence). The CDR3 consists of 15 residues. V was cut by 6 bases and J by 0 bases, with 12 bases left in between. The CDR3 reads CASRPGQGSGNTIYF. The CDR3 nucleotides are TGTGCCAGTAGGCCGGGACAAGGCTCTGGAAACACCATATATTTT.

This chain uses TRBV10-3 with TRBJ2-6; 8 bases are shared with TRBD1. With 6 bases clipped from V and 2 bases from J, the junction kept 9 bases outside the gene matches. From germline, CDR1 is ENHRY and CDR2 SYGVKD. The CDR3 is made up of 17 amino acids. CDR3 in DNA: TGTGCCATCAGCGGACAGGGTATGACTGCTGGGGCCAACGTCCTGACTTTC. It encodes CAISGQGMTAGANVLTF.

This clone was seen only once. The chain is built from TRBV2 and TRBJ2-5; 7 nucleotides line up with TRBD2. In germline, CDR1 is SNHLY, CDR2 FYNNEI. The CDR3 spans 14 residues. V shed 6 bases, J shed 4 bases, and the junction held 8 bases outside the gene matches. CDR3 in amino acids: CASRTSLGGETQYF. The CDR3 DNA reads TGTGCCAGCAGGACTAGCCTTGGGGGAGAGACCCAGTACTTC.

The chain joins TRBV28 to TRBJ2-7; no reliable D call. V was pared by 4 bases and J by 0 bases, with 4 bases between. Germline values: CDR1 MDHEN, CDR2 SYDVKM. The CDR3 is made up of 12 amino acids. As DNA, the CDR3 is TGTGCCAGCAGTTGGGCCTCCTACGAGCAGTACTTC. Amino acids: CASSWASYEQYF.

This chain uses TRBV28 with TRBJ1-5, with 8 bases aligning to TRBD1. Germline CDR1 and CDR2: MDHEN and SYDVKM. Trimming took 6 bases from V and 5 from J; bases not matched to a gene: 6. CDR3 length: 14 residues. CDR3 residues: CASRWDRRDQPQHF. The CDR3 bases are TGTGCCAGCAGGTGGGACAGGAGGGATCAGCCCCAGCATTTT.

The chain uses TRBV13 and TRBJ2-3; a weak D match, TRBD2 (5 bases). V lost 8 bases, J lost 3 bases, and 6 bases lay in between. The CDR3 is 11 amino acids. Germline values: CDR1 PRHDT, CDR2 FYEKMQ (reference sequence). This chain's CDR3 is CASPGTDTQYF. The CDR3 DNA reads as TGTGCCAGCCCGGGGACAGATACGCAGTATTTT.

This chain connects TRBV10-3 to TRBJ2-7, with 12 bases lining up with TRBD1. CDR1 and CDR2 from the germline V gene are ENHRY and SYGVKD. Trimming took 5 bases from V and 6 from J; bases not matched to a gene: 5. This CDR3 comprises 14 residues. CDR3 sequence (DNA): TGTGCCATCAGTACCCGGGACAGGGGGCTCGAGCAGTACTTC. Translated, it gives CAISTRDRGLEQYF.

CDR3 residues: CASSLYNSYEQYF. The CDR3 DNA sequence: TGTGCCAGCAGTTTATATAACTCCTACGAGCAGTACTTC. V and J are TRBV27 and TRBJ2-7; D is ambiguous. Trimming cost V 1 base and J 0 bases, with 4 bases left between them. This CDR3 comprises 13 residues. Per germline, CDR1 MNHEY and CDR2 SMNVEV (reference sequence).

This rearrangement joins TRBV25-1 to TRBJ2-1; D might be TRBD2 (6 bases). Trimming took off 4 bases at V and 1 base at J, with 8 bases between the two ends. The CDR3 runs 14 residues. Germline V gene sequence: CDR1 MGHDK, CDR2 SYGVNS. The CDR3 DNA reads as TGTGCCAGCAGTGTCGGGGGATCCTACAATGAGCAGTTCTTC. This codes for CASSVGGSYNEQFF.

This chain uses TRBV5-1 with TRBJ2-1; TRBD1 aligns across 8 bases. The germline gives CDR1 SGHRS, CDR2 YFSETQ. The trim removed 2 bases at V and 5 bases at J, leaving 18 bases unmatched. This CDR3 has 19 residues. The CDR3 nucleotides read TGCGCCAGCAGCTTTGTCCAAACCTCAGGGGGCTATGAGCACAATGAGCAGTTCTTC. It yields the protein CASSFVQTSGGYEHNEQFF.

The chain is built from TRBV27 and TRBJ1-6; no clear D. The ends were cut back, 5 bases at V and 7 bases at J, with 6 bases in the middle. This CDR3 spans 12 amino acids. Germline CDR1 is MNHEY and CDR2 is SMNVEV (reference sequence). The CDR3 spells CASSLRNSPLHF. As DNA, the CDR3 is TGTGCCAGCAGTCTGCGCAATTCACCCCTCCACTTT.